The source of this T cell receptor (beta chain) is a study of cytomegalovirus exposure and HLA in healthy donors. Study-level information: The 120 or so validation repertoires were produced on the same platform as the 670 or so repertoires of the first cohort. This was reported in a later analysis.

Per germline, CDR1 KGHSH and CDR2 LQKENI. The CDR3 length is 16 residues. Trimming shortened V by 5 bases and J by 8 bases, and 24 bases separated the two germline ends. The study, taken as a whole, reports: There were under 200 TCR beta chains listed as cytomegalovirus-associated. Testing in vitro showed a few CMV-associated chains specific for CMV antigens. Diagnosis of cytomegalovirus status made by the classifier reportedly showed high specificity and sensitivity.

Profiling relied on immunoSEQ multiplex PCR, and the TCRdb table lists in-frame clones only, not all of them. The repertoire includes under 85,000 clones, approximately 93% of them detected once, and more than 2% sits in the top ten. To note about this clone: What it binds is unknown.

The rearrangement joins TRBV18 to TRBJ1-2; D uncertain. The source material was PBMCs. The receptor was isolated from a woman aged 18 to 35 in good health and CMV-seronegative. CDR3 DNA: TGTGCCAGCTCAAATCGTAGTGCCGCGGGTCTGTACGGCTACACCTTC. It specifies CASSNRSAAGLYGYTF.